The clone carrying this T cell receptor beta chain occurred a few times. This sample is part of a study of control samples from healthy donors and cancer patients. In germline, CDR1 is KGHDR, CDR2 SFDVKD. With V trimmed by 2 bases and J by 8 bases, 4 bases remained unmatched. The CDR3 length is 13 residues. Profiled with immunoSEQ multiplex PCR; TCRdb holds only in-frame clones, not every one. The sample yields roughly 170,000 clones, over 85% seen once. The source material was blood. The chain is built from TRBV24-1 and TRBJ1-2, with 7 bases matching TRBD1. This sequence was found in a man aged 18 to 30 in good health. CDR3 protein: CATSDYRGSGYTF. CDR3 DNA sequence: TGTGCCACCAGTGATTACAGGGGAAGCGGCTACACCTTC.